Below, 2 T cell receptor beta chains from the same sample are listed, as sequenced in a study of shared clonotypes between healthy human individuals. Here immunoSEQ multiplex PCR was the method, and the copy in TCRdb shows in-frame clones only, minus some. The table includes some 2 million clones, 95% detected once. The sequencing input was naive CD4+ T cells sorted from blood. Subset of the sample: CD45RA+ positively selected. These receptors all stem from a man younger than 35 in good health.

The V and J genes are TRBV9 and TRBJ2-6, with 12 bases identical to TRBD2. The germline V gene encodes CDR1 SGDLS and CDR2 YYNGEE. The CDR3 is made up of 18 amino acids. V trimming: 4 bases; J trimming: 4 bases; junction bases outside the gene matches: 9. CDR3 amino acids: CASSPQASGGVGANVLTF. CDR3 nucleotides: TGTGCCAGCAGCCCCCAGGCTAGCGGGGGGGTCGGGGCCAACGTCCTGACTTTC.

The chain uses TRBV4-1 and TRBJ1-4; 12 bases are shared with TRBD1. CDR1 and CDR2 (germline): MGHRA, YSYEKL. CDR3 length equals 19 residues. The J segment lost 4 bases and the V segment lost 1 base, leaving 10 bases of the junction unmatched. The CDR3 DNA is TGCGCCAGCAGCCAAGGACCGGGACAGGGGGCGATTGGTAATGAAAAACTGTTTTTT. As protein: CASSQGPGQGAIGNEKLFF.